A selection of T cell receptor beta chains follows, all from one sample in a study of blood T cell repertoires in COVID-19. Here immunoSEQ multiplex PCR was the method, and the copy in TCRdb shows in-frame clones only, minus some. This repertoire shows about 210,000 clones, roughly 80% found once; its top ten account for 0.95%. The sequenced sample was peripheral blood. The receptors shown here come from a man in his sixties with COVID-19, enrolled during active disease. Each CDR3 is given without its conserved first and last residue. D genes are given only for firm matches.

d_gene	v_gene	CDR3aa
TRBD1	TRBV5-5	ASSLSQGANTIY
TRBD1	TRBV7-9	ASSPGQGGETQY
TRBD1	TRBV18	ASSAQGAGSTEAF
TRBD2	TRBV30	AWSAGTSGRGSYNEQF
TRBD1	TRBV6-5	ASSYRTGGEETQY
.	TRBV28	ASSFETANTEAF
TRBD1	TRBV5-8	ASILTGTGSNEQF
.	TRBV6-4	ASSVEIHTGELF
TRBD2	TRBV6-5	ASREVLAKNIQY
TRBD1	TRBV14	ASSQDVTDRDYEQY
.	TRBV10-3	AISESVQGSKTQY
.	TRBV3-1/TRBV3-2	ASSLRSGLSSYEQY
TRBD2	TRBV10-3	ALGLAGQGEQF
TRBD1	TRBV7-9	ASSLEGQAPEAF
.	TRBV4-3	ASSHRQGNQPQH
TRBD1	TRBV6-5	AGAGTGLDTQY
.	TRBV30	AWSGLAGVRGNTIY
.	TRBV2	ASSGDSGSGNTIY
.	TRBV4-1	ASSPRRVGNEQF
.	TRBV12-3/TRBV12-4	ASSLGSRHEQY
TRBD1	TRBV10-3	AITWDRGLGNTIY
.	TRBV18	ASSPQANTEAF
.	TRBV25-1	ASKRDNSNTGELF
TRBD1	TRBV11-2	ASRGTGQETQY
TRBD2	TRBV9	ASSVGGLAGYTDTQY
.	TRBV9	ASSVGTGQAYEQY
.	TRBV7-2	ASSPGVGAVGEAF
.	TRBV28	ASSSNSPLH
.	TRBV7-2	ASSLGVAETYEQY
TRBD1	TRBV3-1/TRBV3-2	ASSLKQGAVSYEQY
.	TRBV4-1	ASSQGPSTISGNTIY
TRBD1	TRBV9	ASSLSRGRAGELF
.	TRBV5-1	ASSLVAGRNTEAF
.	TRBV3-1/TRBV3-2	ASSSDSVPNQPQH
TRBD2	TRBV7-2	ASSLTSGTAEQY